Presented here are 19 T cell receptor beta chains from one specimen sequenced in a study of T-cell memory formation after mild COVID-19. TCRdb re-called the 5' RACE reads with MiXCR, one entry per CDR3 protein. This sample carries under 650,000 distinct CDR3 sequences, approximately 19% of them seen once, and the ten largest clones take 9.5% to 15%. Sequenced material: PBMCs or a T cell subset sorted from them (not recorded which). The receptor source for this set is an adult woman who had mild COVID-19 (a few samples of this study predate the infection). Cell type and time point are not known.

The J gene is TRBJ1-1, the V gene TRBV12-3 or TRBV12-4, with D hard to call. V was trimmed by 5 bases and J by 8 bases, leaving 12 bases between them. The CDR3 loop spans 12 amino acids. The CDR3 reads CASSLLWAEAFF. CDR3 nucleotide sequence: TGTGCCAGCAGTCTATTGTGGGCCGAAGCTTTCTTT.

The chain combines TRBV9 with TRBJ2-7; possible D gene TRBD2, 6 bases. CDR3 length equals 15 residues. Germline CDR1 SGDLS, CDR2 YYNGEE. V lost 3 bases and J 1 base, leaving 14 bases between the germline ends. This CDR3 is CASSGGATGSYEQYF. The CDR3 DNA sequence: TGTGCCAGCAGCGGCGGGGCCACGGGTTCCTACGAGCAGTACTTC.

For the CDR3, the DNA is TGTGCCAGCTCACCCGGACAGGGGGCCTCGGCTTTCTTT. Its protein is CASSPGQGASAFF. The V gene is TRBV18, the J gene TRBJ1-1, with 11 bases fitting TRBD1. Germline V gene lookup returns CDR1 KGHSH and CDR2 LQKENI. Trimming took 3 bases from V and 11 from J; bases not matched to a gene: 5. This CDR3 has 13 amino acids.

This chain links TRBV12-3 or TRBV12-4 with TRBJ2-2; the D is unclear. V was cut by 6 bases and J by 0 bases, with 11 bases left in between. The CDR3 consists of 15 residues. The CDR3 nucleotides read TGTGCCAGCAGGCCGGGCGAAGCGAACACCGGGGAGCTGTTTTTT. It encodes CASRPGEANTGELFF.

The V and J genes are TRBV6-5 and TRBJ2-7; D remains ambiguous. Germline V lookup: CDR1 MNHEY, CDR2 SVGAGI. Trimming shortened V by 7 bases and J by 1 base, and 14 bases separated the two germline ends. CDR3 length: 14 residues. The CDR3 loop is CASKNTVTSYEQYF. The CDR3 nucleotides are TGTGCCAGCAAAAACACCGTTACTTCCTACGAGCAGTACTTC.

This clonotype has at least ten counts. The V and J genes are TRBV20-1 and TRBJ2-3, with D perhaps TRBD2 (6 bases). This CDR3 comprises 14 residues. V was trimmed by 5 bases and J by 4 bases, leaving 16 bases between them. Germline values: CDR1 DFQATT, CDR2 SNEGSKA (reference sequence). The CDR3 is CSARPLRGADTQYF. The DNA for the CDR3 is TGCAGTGCTCGACCCCTGCGGGGAGCAGATACGCAGTATTTT.

This clonotype was observed a few times. The chain is built from TRBV4-1 and TRBJ1-6, with D possibly TRBD1 on 5 matching bases. Trimming shortened V by 0 bases and J by 1 base, and 7 bases separated the two germline ends. This CDR3 has 16 amino acids. Germline-derived CDR1 and CDR2 are MGHRA and YSYEKL. In DNA, the CDR3 is TGCGCCAGCAGCCAAGATGGGGGTTCCTATAATTCACCCCTCCACTTT. Protein sequence: CASSQDGGSYNSPLHF.

The rearrangement links TRBV4-2 to TRBJ2-5, with 14 bases that match TRBD2. Germline CDR1 and CDR2: LGHNA and YNFKEQ. With 4 bases clipped from V and 3 bases from J, the junction kept 4 bases outside the gene matches. The length of the CDR3 is 16 residues. Here the CDR3 DNA reads TGTGCCAGCAGCCCGAGACTAGCGGGAGGGGAAGAGACCCAGTACTTC. It specifies CASSPRLAGGEETQYF.

This clonotype was counted only a few times. V gene TRBV7-9 combines with J gene TRBJ1-1; tentative D call: TRBD1 (6 bases). The CDR3 totals 16 residues. Germline loops: CDR1 SEHNR, CDR2 FQNEAQ (reference sequence). V dropped 5 bases and J dropped 1 base, with 17 bases sitting between them. The CDR3 region is CASSQTPTGKNTEAFF. CDR3 coding DNA: TGTGCCAGCAGCCAGACCCCGACAGGAAAGAACACTGAAGCTTTCTTT.

The sample holds many counts of this clonotype. The gene calls are TRBV6-1 and TRBJ2-1; D ambiguous. Per germline, CDR1 MNHNS and CDR2 SASEGT. The CDR3 totals 16 residues. The V end lost 2 bases, the J end lost 0 bases, and 11 bases lay between the germline ends. In nucleotides, the CDR3 is TGTGCCAGCAGTGAATCCCAGCTTAACTCCTACAATGAGCAGTTCTTC. Protein sequence: CASSESQLNSYNEQFF.

This clonotype was observed a few times. V is TRBV27 and J is TRBJ2-1, with D tentatively TRBD2 (6 bases). Germline V CDR1 and CDR2: MNHEY, SMNVEV (reference sequence). This CDR3 region has 12 residues. Trimming cost V 3 bases and J 12 bases, with 12 bases left between them. The CDR3 DNA sequence: TGTGCCAGCAGTTTTATGGAGGGCCGGCAGTTCTTC. Its translation is CASSFMEGRQFF.

This clonotype appeared a few times. The CDR3 DNA is TGTGCCAGTAGTATTGGGGCTAGCGGAAGCTACGAGCAGTACTTC. This gives the protein CASSIGASGSYEQYF. The chain couples TRBV19 to TRBJ2-7; TRBD2 aligns across 7 bases. J was trimmed by 3 bases and V by 3 bases; bases with no gene match: 8. Germline assignment: CDR1 LNHDA and CDR2 SQIVND (reference sequence). This CDR3 spans 15 amino acids.

The chain has TRBV9 and TRBJ1-1; the D gene is possibly TRBD1 (6 bases). Trimming removed 2 bases from V and 4 bases from J, with 12 bases in between. The CDR3 length is 14 residues. Per germline, CDR1 SGDLS and CDR2 YYNGEE. As DNA, the CDR3 is TGTGCCAGCAGCGTCGCAACAGGGATCACTGAAGCTTTCTTT. Translated, it gives CASSVATGITEAFF. The full variable domain, rest sourced from reference TRBV9 and TRBJ1-1, is DSGVTQTPKHLITATGQRVTLRCSPRSGDLSVYWYQQSLDQGLQFLIQYYNGEERAKGNILERFSAQQFPDLHSELNLSSLELGDSALYFCASSVATGITEAFFGQGTRLTVV.

The rearrangement uses TRBV27 and TRBJ1-2; D is perhaps TRBD1 (5 bases). The CDR3 length is 16 residues. V was trimmed by 4 bases and J by 1 base, leaving 16 bases between them. Germline values: CDR1 MNHEY, CDR2 SMNVEV (reference sequence). CDR3 sequence: CASSSFRQGYNYGYTF. The DNA of the CDR3 is TGTGCCAGCAGTTCATTCCGCCAGGGATATAACTATGGCTACACCTTC.

In this sample, this clonotype turned up many times. This chain connects TRBV7-9 to TRBJ2-3, with D unclear. Germline values: CDR1 SEHNR, CDR2 FQNEAQ (reference sequence). This CDR3 is 15 amino acids long. V shed 1 base and J shed 4 bases, with 12 bases lying between them. CDR3 residues: CASSLEARRADTQYF. The DNA for the CDR3 is TGTGCCAGCAGCTTAGAGGCCAGAAGGGCAGATACGCAGTATTTT.

This chain joins TRBV5-1 and TRBJ1-1, with TRBD1 as a possible D gene (5 bases). This CDR3 has 15 amino acids. Germline CDR1 and CDR2: SGHRS and YFSETQ. The V end was cut by 0 bases, the J end by 4 bases, with 13 bases between. In nucleotides, the CDR3 is TGCGCCAGCAGCTTGGGACTCGCTGGGGGCACTGAAGCTTTCTTT. The encoded protein is CASSLGLAGGTEAFF.

The J gene is TRBJ1-1, the V gene TRBV12-3 or TRBV12-4, with D possibly TRBD1 on 6 matching bases. V lost 1 base, J lost 3 bases, and 12 bases lay in between. The CDR3 runs to 15 residues. The chain's CDR3 is CASSLDRVVYTEAFF. The DNA of the CDR3 is TGTGCCAGCAGTTTAGACAGGGTAGTTTACACTGAAGCTTTCTTT.

The gene calls are TRBV27 and TRBJ1-6; tentative D call: TRBD1 (5 bases). V lost 5 bases and J lost 1, with 9 bases in between. The CDR3 has 15 amino acids. CDR1 is MNHEY and CDR2 is SMNVEV in the germline V gene (reference sequence). The CDR3 coding sequence is TGTGCCAGCAGTGAGACAGAGTCCTATAATTCACCCCTCCACTTT. Protein: CASSETESYNSPLHF.

The gene calls are TRBV2 and TRBJ1-1; possible D gene TRBD1, 6 bases. This CDR3 is 15 amino acids long. Germline values: CDR1 SNHLY, CDR2 FYNNEI. Trimming pared 1 base from V and 5 bases from J, leaving 14 bases between. CDR3 in amino acids: CASSEGGGGRTEAFF. In nucleotides, the CDR3 is TGTGCCAGCAGTGAAGGCGGAGGGGGACGGACTGAAGCTTTCTTT.